Listed below are T cell receptor beta chains from one sample, sequenced in a study of neurological immune-mediated disorders. TCRdb fed the 5' RACE reads into MiXCR, producing one record per CDR3 protein. The sample records roughly 48,000 distinct CDR3 sequences, roughly 13% being singletons. Input material: PBMCs. These receptors all stem from a male donor with HTLV-1-associated myelopathy (HAM/TSP). CDR3s include the opening cysteine and the closing phenylalanine or tryptophan. A D gene is named only where the DNA matches it firmly. A clone size is listed for some rows: how often the clone was seen (once, few, many), or a class if it is expanded.

CDR3aa	d_gene	j_gene	v_gene	abundance
CASSPGQWQPQHF	TRBD1	TRBJ1-5	TRBV12-3/TRBV12-4	many
CASSEAGTVTYNEQFF	-	TRBJ2-1	TRBV2	many
CSVYWADTQYF	-	TRBJ2-3	TRBV29-1	many
CASSLGVGTGFYEQYF	TRBD1	TRBJ2-7	TRBV7-2	many
CATSITRDRGFGYTF	TRBD1	TRBJ1-2	TRBV15	many
CASSLGGVGGANVLTF	-	TRBJ2-6	TRBV7-2	many
CATAGRGHSPLHF	-	TRBJ1-6	TRBV10-3	many
CASSAALGYTF	-	TRBJ1-2	TRBV9	many
CASSQGLGGRNEQFF	-	TRBJ2-1	TRBV3-1	many
CAREVGGEGDTQYF	-	TRBJ2-3	TRBV30	few
CASRGLAGGYNEQFF	TRBD2	TRBJ2-1	TRBV6-5	many
CASSVSAGGNTGELFF	TRBD2	TRBJ2-2	TRBV11-2	-
CSARVRTGETSPLHF	TRBD1	TRBJ1-6	TRBV20-1	many
CASSARDTQIYNEQFF	-	TRBJ2-1	TRBV6-2/TRBV6-3	-
CASSDRDRGGVETQYF	TRBD1	TRBJ2-5	TRBV5-1	many
CAISGPYGYTF	-	TRBJ1-2	TRBV10-3	many
CASSQDWGGTGELFF	TRBD2	TRBJ2-2	TRBV3-1	many
CASSRQRNYGYTF	-	TRBJ1-2	TRBV3-1	many
CASSQERVSSYNEQFF	-	TRBJ2-1	TRBV4-3	medium-sized
CASSLRVGGGTDTQYF	TRBD2	TRBJ2-3	TRBV11-2	many
CSAYRAQGMQYF	-	TRBJ2-7	TRBV20-1	-
CASSLYGGETEAFF	-	TRBJ1-1	TRBV5-8	many
CASSTMGGALETQYF	-	TRBJ2-5	TRBV28	many
CASSQGTDRRYYEQYF	-	TRBJ2-7	TRBV3-1	many
CASSPGLGEAPTGELFF	-	TRBJ2-2	TRBV5-8	-
CASSATGASNQPQHF	TRBD1	TRBJ1-5	TRBV5-1	many
CASSYSGGGSPLHF	-	TRBJ1-6	TRBV6-5	few
CASSSVSGGAGRGTDTQYF	TRBD2	TRBJ2-3	TRBV5-1	many
CASSIGQGGQTQNF	TRBD1	TRBJ1-5	TRBV6-2/TRBV6-3	-
CASTKGGPGNSPLHF	-	TRBJ1-6	TRBV2	few
CASSQGKGLNTEAFF	-	TRBJ1-1	TRBV14	many
CASSFEQGAGDTQYF	TRBD1	TRBJ2-3	TRBV11-2	many
CSARGRDITNYGYTF	-	TRBJ1-2	TRBV20-1	many
CASSAWDRGSKEQFF	TRBD1	TRBJ2-1	TRBV5-1	many
CASSLEGTPPGELFF	-	TRBJ2-2	TRBV11-1	many
CAIMLQNTDTQYF	-	TRBJ2-3	TRBV10-3	many
CASRLVPFQETQYF	-	TRBJ2-5	TRBV5-1	many
CASTRDARSPLHF	-	TRBJ1-6	TRBV6-5	many
CASSDLTSGGSEQYF	TRBD2	TRBJ2-7	TRBV2	many
CSARDSGGGTDTQYF	TRBD2	TRBJ2-3	TRBV20-1	many
CASSVGLGQPQHF	-	TRBJ1-5	TRBV9	many